This TCR beta chain was profiled in a study of shared clonotypes between healthy human individuals. In germline, CDR1 is SGHAT, CDR2 FQNNGV. Trimming took off 3 bases at V and 3 bases at J, with 11 bases between the two ends. The CDR3 is 14 residues long. Sorted-subset replicate PCR reactions were performed with approximately 180 ng DNA, corresponding to about 30,000 T cell genomes. This table comes from immunoSEQ multiplex PCR, and its TCRdb copy is limited to in-frame clones, with some not included. The sample includes about 1.1 million clones, about 84% of them seen just once. Sequencing was carried out using memory CD4+ T cells from PBMCs. This sample's subset: CD45RA-negative fraction. The receptor comes from a man between 18 and 35 years old in good health. Some clones in this sample may be carry-over from other donors' samples. The V call is TRBV11-2, the J call TRBJ1-1; D unresolved. DNA of the CDR3: TGTGCCAGCAGCTTCGGGAATTGGGACACTGAAGCTTTCTTT. Translating gives CASSFGNWDTEAFF.